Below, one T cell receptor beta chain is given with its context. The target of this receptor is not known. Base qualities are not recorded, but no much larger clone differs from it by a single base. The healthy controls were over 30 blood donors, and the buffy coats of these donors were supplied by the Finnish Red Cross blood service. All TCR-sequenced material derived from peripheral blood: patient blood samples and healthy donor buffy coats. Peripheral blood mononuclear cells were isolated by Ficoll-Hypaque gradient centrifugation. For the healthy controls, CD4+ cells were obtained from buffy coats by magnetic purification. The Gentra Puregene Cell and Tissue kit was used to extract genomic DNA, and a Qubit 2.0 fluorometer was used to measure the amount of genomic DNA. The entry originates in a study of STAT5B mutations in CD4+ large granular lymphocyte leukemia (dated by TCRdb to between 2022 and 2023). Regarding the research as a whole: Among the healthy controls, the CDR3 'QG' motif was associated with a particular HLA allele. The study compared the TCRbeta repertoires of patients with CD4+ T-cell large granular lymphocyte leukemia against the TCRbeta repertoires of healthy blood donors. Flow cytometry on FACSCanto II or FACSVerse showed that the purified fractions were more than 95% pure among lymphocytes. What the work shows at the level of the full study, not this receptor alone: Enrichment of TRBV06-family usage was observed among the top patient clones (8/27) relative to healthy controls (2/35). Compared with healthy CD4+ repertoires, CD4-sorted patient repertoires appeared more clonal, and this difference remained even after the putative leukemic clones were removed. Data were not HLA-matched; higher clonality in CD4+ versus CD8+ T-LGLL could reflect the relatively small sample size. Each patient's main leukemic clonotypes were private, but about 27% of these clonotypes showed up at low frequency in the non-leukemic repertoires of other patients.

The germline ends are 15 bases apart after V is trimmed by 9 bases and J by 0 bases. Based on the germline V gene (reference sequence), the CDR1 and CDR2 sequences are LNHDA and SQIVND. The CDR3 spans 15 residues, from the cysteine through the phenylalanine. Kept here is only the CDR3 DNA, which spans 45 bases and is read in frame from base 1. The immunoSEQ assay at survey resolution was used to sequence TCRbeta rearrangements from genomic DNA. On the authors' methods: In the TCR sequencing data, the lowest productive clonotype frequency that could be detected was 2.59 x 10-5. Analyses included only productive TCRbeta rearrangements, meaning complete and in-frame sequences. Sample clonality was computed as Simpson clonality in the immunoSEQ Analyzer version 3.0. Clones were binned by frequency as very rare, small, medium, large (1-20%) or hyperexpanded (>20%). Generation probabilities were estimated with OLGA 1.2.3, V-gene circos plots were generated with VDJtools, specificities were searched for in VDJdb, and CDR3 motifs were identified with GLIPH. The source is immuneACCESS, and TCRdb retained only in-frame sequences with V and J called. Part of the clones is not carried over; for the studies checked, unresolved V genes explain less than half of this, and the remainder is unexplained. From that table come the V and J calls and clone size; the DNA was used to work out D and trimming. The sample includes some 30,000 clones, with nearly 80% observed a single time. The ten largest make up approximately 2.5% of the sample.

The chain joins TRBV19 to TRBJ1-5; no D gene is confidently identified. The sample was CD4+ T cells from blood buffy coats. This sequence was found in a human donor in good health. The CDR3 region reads CASATAAYSNQPQHF. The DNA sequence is TGTGCCAGCGCAACCGCAGCCTATAGCAATCAGCCCCAGCATTTT.